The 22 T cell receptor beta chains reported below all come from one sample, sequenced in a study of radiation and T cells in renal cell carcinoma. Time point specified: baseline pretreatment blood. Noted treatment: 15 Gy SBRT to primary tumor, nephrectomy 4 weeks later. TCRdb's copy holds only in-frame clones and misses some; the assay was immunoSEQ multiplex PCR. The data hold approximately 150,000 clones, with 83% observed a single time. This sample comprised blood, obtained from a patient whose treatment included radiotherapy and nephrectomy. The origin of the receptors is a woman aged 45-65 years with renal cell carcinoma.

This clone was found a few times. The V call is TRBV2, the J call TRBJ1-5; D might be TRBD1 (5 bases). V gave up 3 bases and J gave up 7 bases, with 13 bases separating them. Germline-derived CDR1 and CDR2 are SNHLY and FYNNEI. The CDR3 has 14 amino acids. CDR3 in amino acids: CASSDDGAVQPQHF. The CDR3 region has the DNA TGTGCCAGCAGTGACGATGGGGCGGTACAGCCCCAGCATTTT.

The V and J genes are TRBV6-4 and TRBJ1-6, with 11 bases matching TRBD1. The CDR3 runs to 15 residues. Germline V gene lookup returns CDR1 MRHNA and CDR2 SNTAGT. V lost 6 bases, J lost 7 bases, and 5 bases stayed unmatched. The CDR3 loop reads CASRERDRGNSPLHF. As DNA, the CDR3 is TGTGCCAGCAGGGAAAGGGACAGGGGGAATTCACCCCTCCACTTT.

Here the CDR3 reads CASSLRAADTQYF. The DNA for the CDR3 is TGTGCCAGCAGCTTAAGAGCGGCAGATACGCAGTATTTT. This sequence joins TRBV13 and TRBJ2-3; tentative D call: TRBD2 (5 bases). The CDR3 runs 13 residues. Per the germline V gene, CDR1 is PRHDT and CDR2 is FYEKMQ (reference sequence). With 2 bases removed from V and 4 bases from J, the gap between germline ends came to 7 bases.

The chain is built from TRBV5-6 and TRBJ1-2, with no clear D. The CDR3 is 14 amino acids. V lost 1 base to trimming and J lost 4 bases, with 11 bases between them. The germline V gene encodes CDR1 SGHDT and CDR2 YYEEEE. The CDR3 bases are TGTGCCAGCAGCTTGAGGTACGGATTCTATGGCTACACCTTC. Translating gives CASSLRYGFYGYTF.

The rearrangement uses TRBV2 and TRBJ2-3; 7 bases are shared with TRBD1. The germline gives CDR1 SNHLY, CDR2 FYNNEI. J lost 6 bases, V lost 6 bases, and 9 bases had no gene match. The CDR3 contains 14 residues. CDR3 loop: CASREQGPVDTQYF. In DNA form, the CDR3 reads TGTGCCAGCAGGGAACAGGGGCCGGTGGATACGCAGTATTTT. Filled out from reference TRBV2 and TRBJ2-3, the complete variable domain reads EPEVTQTPSHQVTQMGQEVILRCVPISNHLYFYWYRQILGQKVEFLVSFYNNEISEKSEIFDDQFSVERPDGSNFTLKIRSTKLEDSAMYFCASREQGPVDTQYFGPGTRLTVL.

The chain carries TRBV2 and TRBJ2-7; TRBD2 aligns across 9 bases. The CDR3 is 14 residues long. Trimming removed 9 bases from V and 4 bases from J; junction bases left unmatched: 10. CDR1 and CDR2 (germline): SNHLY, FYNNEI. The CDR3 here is CASSMSGGTYEQYF. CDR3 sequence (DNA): TGTGCCAGTTCCATGAGCGGGGGGACATACGAGCAGTACTTC.

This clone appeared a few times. This CDR3 is CASSPAVPEAFF. Written as DNA, the CDR3 is TGTGCCAGCTCACCTGCGGTTCCTGAAGCTTTCTTT. V and J are TRBV18 and TRBJ1-1; D not certain. Germline-derived CDR1 and CDR2 are KGHSH and LQKENI. The germline V and J ends were trimmed by 3 bases and 6 bases, with 8 bases remaining between them. The CDR3 sequence is 12 residues long.

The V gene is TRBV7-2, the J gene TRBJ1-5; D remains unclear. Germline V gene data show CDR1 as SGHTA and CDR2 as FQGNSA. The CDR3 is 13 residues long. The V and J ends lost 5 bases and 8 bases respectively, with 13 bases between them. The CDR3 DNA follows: TGTGCCAGCAGCCAAGACGTAAACAAGCCCCAGCATTTT. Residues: CASSQDVNKPQHF.

In DNA form, the CDR3 reads TGTGCCAGCAGCCCCTCGGGGGCCAACGTCCTGACTTTC. Encoded protein: CASSPSGANVLTF. The V gene is TRBV7-2, the J gene TRBJ2-6, with D unclear. Germline values: CDR1 SGHTA, CDR2 FQGNSA. There are 13 residues in the CDR3. Trimming took 5 bases from V and 4 from J, leaving 6 bases between them.

CDR3 protein: CASSLERTGTESGYTF. The CDR3 nucleotides read TGCGCCAGCAGCTTGGAACGAACCGGGACAGAATCCGGCTACACCTTC. The V gene is TRBV5-1, the J gene TRBJ1-2, with 7 bases lining up with TRBD1. After removal of 0 bases from V and 8 bases from J, the junction contained 13 bases not matched to a gene. Germline lookup yields CDR1 SGHRS and CDR2 YFSETQ. The CDR3 totals 16 residues.

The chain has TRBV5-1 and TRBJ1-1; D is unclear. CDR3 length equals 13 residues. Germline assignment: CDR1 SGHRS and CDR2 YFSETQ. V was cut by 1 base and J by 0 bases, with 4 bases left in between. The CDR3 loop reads CASSLNLNTEAFF. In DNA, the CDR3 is TGCGCCAGCAGCTTGAACTTGAACACTGAAGCTTTCTTT.

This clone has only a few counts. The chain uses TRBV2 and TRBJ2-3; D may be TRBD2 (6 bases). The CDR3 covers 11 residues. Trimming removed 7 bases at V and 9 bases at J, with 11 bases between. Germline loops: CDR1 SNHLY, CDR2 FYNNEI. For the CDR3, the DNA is TGTGCCAGCACCCGACGGGAGACGCAGTATTTT. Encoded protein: CASTRRETQYF.

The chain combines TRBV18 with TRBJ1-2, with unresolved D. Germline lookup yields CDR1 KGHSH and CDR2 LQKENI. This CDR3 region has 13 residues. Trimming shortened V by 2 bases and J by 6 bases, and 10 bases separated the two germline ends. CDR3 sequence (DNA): TGTGCCAGCTCACCATGGGAGGGCAATGGCTACACCTTC. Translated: CASSPWEGNGYTF.

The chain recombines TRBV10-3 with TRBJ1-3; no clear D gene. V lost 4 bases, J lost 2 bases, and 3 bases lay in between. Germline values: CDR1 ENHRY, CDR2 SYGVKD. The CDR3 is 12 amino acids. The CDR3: CAISGAGNTIYF. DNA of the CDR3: TGTGCCATCAGTGGCGCTGGAAACACCATATATTTT.

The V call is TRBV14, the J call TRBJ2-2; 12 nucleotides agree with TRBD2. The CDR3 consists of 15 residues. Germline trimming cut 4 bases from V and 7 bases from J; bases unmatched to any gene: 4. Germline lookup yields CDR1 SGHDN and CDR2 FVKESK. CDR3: CASSPTSGRIGELFF. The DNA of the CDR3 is TGTGCCAGCAGCCCGACTAGCGGGAGAATCGGGGAGCTGTTTTTT.

CDR3: CASSSTTANTGELFF. The CDR3 DNA sequence: TGTGCCAGCAGCTCGACTACTGCGAACACCGGGGAGCTGTTTTTT. The rearrangement joins TRBV9 to TRBJ2-2, with D perhaps TRBD2 (5 bases). CDR3 length: 15 amino acids. Germline CDR1 and CDR2: SGDLS and YYNGEE. V lost 4 bases and J 0 bases, leaving 10 bases between the germline ends.

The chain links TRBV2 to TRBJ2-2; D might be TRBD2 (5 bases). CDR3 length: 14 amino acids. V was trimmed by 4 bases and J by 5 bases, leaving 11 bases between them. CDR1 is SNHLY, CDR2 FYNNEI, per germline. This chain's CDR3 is CASSGLAGTGELFF. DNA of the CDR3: TGTGCCAGCAGTGGGCTAGCAGGAACCGGGGAGCTGTTTTTT.

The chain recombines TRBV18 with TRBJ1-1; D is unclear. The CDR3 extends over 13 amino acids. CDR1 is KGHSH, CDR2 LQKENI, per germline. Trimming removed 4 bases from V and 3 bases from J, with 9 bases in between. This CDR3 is CASSQGRDTEAFF. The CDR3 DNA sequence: TGTGCCAGCTCACAAGGTAGGGACACTGAAGCTTTCTTT.

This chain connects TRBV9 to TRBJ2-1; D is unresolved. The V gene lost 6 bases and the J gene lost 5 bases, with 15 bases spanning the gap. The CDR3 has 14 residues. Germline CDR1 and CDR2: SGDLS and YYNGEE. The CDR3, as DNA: TGTGCCAGCACGCCGTCCAGCAGACACAATGAGCAGTTCTTC. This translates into CASTPSSRHNEQFF.

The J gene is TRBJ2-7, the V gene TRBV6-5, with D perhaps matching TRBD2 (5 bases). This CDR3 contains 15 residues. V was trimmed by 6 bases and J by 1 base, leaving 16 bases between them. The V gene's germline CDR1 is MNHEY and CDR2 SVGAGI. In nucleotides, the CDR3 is TGTGCCAGCAGGAGGGATTGGCCCCCATCCTACGAGCAGTACTTC. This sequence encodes CASRRDWPPSYEQYF.

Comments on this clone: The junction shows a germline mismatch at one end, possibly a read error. The CDR3 sequence is CASRLGGTGNTEAFF. CDR3 DNA sequence: TGTGCCAGCAGGTTAGGAGGGACAGGGAACACTGAAGCTTTCTTT. The chain links TRBV7-2 to TRBJ1-1; 8 bases match TRBD1. The CDR3 contains 15 residues. Germline lookup yields CDR1 SGHTA and CDR2 FQGNSA.

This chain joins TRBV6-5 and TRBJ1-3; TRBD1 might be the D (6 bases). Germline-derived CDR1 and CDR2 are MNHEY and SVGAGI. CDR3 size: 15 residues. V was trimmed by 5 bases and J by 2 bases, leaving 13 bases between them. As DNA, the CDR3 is TGTGCCAGCAGTCTAAGCAGGGGCGCTGGAAACACCATATATTTT. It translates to CASSLSRGAGNTIYF.